This TCR beta chain was found in a study of T cells in lung cancer brain metastases. Overall study: A median approximately 300 days separated primary and brain metastasis sampling.

Study results and limitations: Brain metastases had fewer unique productive clones than primaries (median roughly 1,400 versus 4,700).

Germline CDR1 reads SGDLS; CDR2 reads YYNGEE. This CDR3 is 14 amino acids long. Trimming cost V 3 bases and J 4 bases; bases outside gene matches: 3. Exclusion applied to any patient with a history of multiple malignancies. Details on this clone: Its antigen is unknown.

The data were produced by immunoSEQ multiplex PCR, yet TCRdb's version contains in-frame clones alone and is incomplete. Of about 750 clones in the sample, roughly 90% were seen once. Input material: tumor tissue from the primary lung tumor. The receptor was isolated from a woman aged 70-85 years with non-small cell lung cancer. V usage is TRBV9 and J usage is TRBJ2-1; 8 bases match TRBD2. The CDR3 reads CASSGSGGYNEQFF. The CDR3 nucleotides are TGTGCCAGCAGCGGCAGCGGGGGTTACAATGAGCAGTTCTTC.